Presented here are 30 T cell receptor beta chains from one specimen sequenced in a study of shared clonotypes between healthy human individuals. Libraries were prepared by immunoSEQ multiplex PCR; TCRdb keeps only in-frame clonotypes and omits some of them. The sample shows around 1,900,000 clones, 80% to 95% of them seen only once. CD8 cells classed as naive were CD45RO-negative and positively selected for CCR7, excluding terminally differentiated effector memory CD45RA+ cells. The material sequenced was naive CD8+ T cells from PBMCs. Receptors were obtained from a man younger than 30 in good health. Some clones in this sample may be carry-over from other donors' samples.

The count of this clone is one. The chain carries TRBV7-9 and TRBJ2-3; D possibly uses TRBD1 or TRBD2 (5 bases each). The CDR3 consists of 16 residues. Germline V gene data show CDR1 as SEHNR and CDR2 as FQNEAQ (reference sequence). Trimming removed 4 bases at V and 0 bases at J, with 14 bases between. Here the CDR3 DNA reads TGTGCCAGCAGCTCCCCAGGGAGAGGGAGCACAGATACGCAGTATTTT. Translating it yields CASSSPGRGSTDTQYF.

The chain carries TRBV4-1 and TRBJ2-1, with D maybe TRBD2 (6 bases). Germline values: CDR1 MGHRA, CDR2 YSYEKL. The CDR3 has 18 amino acids. The V and J ends lost 0 bases and 0 bases respectively, with 15 bases between them. CDR3 nucleotide sequence: TGCGCCAGCAGCCAAGATTCCCCTAGCGTATACTCCTACAATGAGCAGTTCTTC. This encodes CASSQDSPSVYSYNEQFF.

The chain combines TRBV27 with TRBJ1-4; the match to TRBD1 covers 7 bases. Germline V gene data show CDR1 as MNHEY and CDR2 as SMNVEV (reference sequence). The V and J ends lost 5 bases and 8 bases, in that order; junction bases with no gene match: 11. The CDR3 totals 15 residues. CDR3 protein: CASSPTTGWTEKLFF. CDR3 coding DNA: TGTGCCAGCAGTCCGACGACAGGGTGGACGGAAAAACTGTTTTTT.

The rearrangement links TRBV27 to TRBJ2-2; the match to TRBD1 covers 9 bases. The CDR3 contains 15 residues. Germline loops: CDR1 MNHEY, CDR2 SMNVEV (reference sequence). The J segment lost 4 bases and the V segment lost 4 bases, leaving 4 bases of the junction unmatched. The CDR3 sequence is CASSWGQGATGELFF. Written as DNA, the CDR3 is TGTGCCAGCAGTTGGGGACAGGGCGCCACCGGGGAGCTGTTTTTT.

V and J are TRBV9 and TRBJ2-7; D assignment may be TRBD1 or TRBD2 (6 bases each). The CDR3 has 13 residues. The V gene's germline CDR1 is SGDLS and CDR2 YYNGEE. Trimming left V 3 bases short and J 9 bases short, with 16 bases between. The CDR3 sequence is CASSEGDSGVQYF. CDR3 nucleotides: TGTGCCAGCAGCGAGGGGGACTCGGGAGTGCAGTACTTC.

The genes are TRBV28 and TRBJ2-5; 9 bases are shared with TRBD2. The CDR3 extends over 18 amino acids. Germline CDR1 is MDHEN and CDR2 is SYDVKM. The V segment lost 4 bases and the J segment 4 bases; nucleotides outside the gene matches: 16. The CDR3 DNA sequence: TGTGCCAGCAGTTCGCTGAGTTTGGTAGCGGGAGCCGTAGAGACCCAGTACTTC. Translating it yields CASSSLSLVAGAVETQYF.

This clone was observed a handful of times. This same CDR3 is encoded by further DNA sequences in the sample. The chain has TRBV2 and TRBJ2-2; D is uncertain. CDR3 size: 14 residues. Germline-derived CDR1 and CDR2 are SNHLY and FYNNEI. Trimming took 4 bases from V and 2 from J, leaving 8 bases between them. As DNA, the CDR3 is TGTGCCAGCAGTGTGGGCCCTAACACCGGGGAGCTGTTTTTT. Translating gives CASSVGPNTGELFF.

The chain couples TRBV27 to TRBJ2-7; the D gene is possibly TRBD1 (5 bases). This CDR3 region has 11 residues. Looked up from germline, CDR1 is MNHEY and CDR2 is SMNVEV (reference sequence). V was pared by 8 bases and J by 5 bases, with 10 bases between. The CDR3 DNA reads as TGTGCCAGCGGCAGGGTTAACGAGCAGTACTTC. Amino acid sequence: CASGRVNEQYF.

The chain links TRBV10-3 to TRBJ2-6; D is unresolved. Germline CDR1 reads ENHRY; CDR2 reads SYGVKD. The CDR3 totals 16 residues. V was pared by 6 bases and J by 0 bases, with 12 bases between. DNA of the CDR3: TGTGCCATCAGGGCGGCGATTAGCTCTGGGGCCAACGTCCTGACTTTC. Translation: CAIRAAISSGANVLTF.

The gene calls are TRBV10-2 and TRBJ1-2; D is undetermined. This CDR3 contains 11 residues. The germline V gene has CDR1 WSHSY and CDR2 SAAADI. Between the trimmed V and J ends, which lost 3 bases and 8 bases, there was a span of 7 bases. This CDR3 is CASSDRGGYTF. As DNA, the CDR3 is TGCGCCAGCAGTGATAGAGGCGGCTACACCTTC.

This chain links TRBV6-1 with TRBJ2-1; TRBD1 agrees at 9 bases. The trim removed 4 bases at V and 2 bases at J, leaving 3 bases unmatched. The CDR3 length is 15 residues. Germline V CDR1 and CDR2: MNHNS, SASEGT. The CDR3 coding sequence is TGTGCCAGCAGTGCGGACAGGGGAACCTACAATGAGCAGTTCTTC. It specifies CASSADRGTYNEQFF.

The CDR3, as DNA: TGTGCCAGCAGCGTAGTGGGCTTTGTGGATGAGCAGTTCTTC. Amino acids: CASSVVGFVDEQFF. V is TRBV9 and J is TRBJ2-1; D remains unclear. The V gene's germline CDR1 is SGDLS and CDR2 YYNGEE. V lost 0 bases, J lost 8 bases, and 12 bases lay in between. This CDR3 has 14 residues.

The V call is TRBV5-1, the J call TRBJ1-2; weak D call: TRBD1 (5 bases). Deletions cut 2 bases from V and 1 base from J, with 15 bases between. CDR3 length: 16 amino acids. CDR1 and CDR2 from the germline V gene are SGHRS and YFSETQ. Here the CDR3 reads CASSLATGGVNYGYTF. The CDR3 coding sequence is TGCGCCAGCAGCTTAGCCACAGGCGGAGTTAACTATGGCTACACCTTC.

The chain carries TRBV15 and TRBJ1-1; a weak D match, TRBD1 (5 bases). The CDR3 consists of 13 residues. From germline, CDR1 is LNHNV and CDR2 YYDKDF (reference sequence). Trimming removed 3 bases at V and 10 bases at J, with 15 bases between. CDR3 sequence reads: CATSRGGALTAFF. In DNA form, the CDR3 reads TGTGCCACCAGCAGGGGAGGGGCGCTGACAGCTTTCTTT.

The rearrangement links TRBV6-6 to TRBJ2-2, with D possibly TRBD1 on 6 matching bases. Germline CDR1 and CDR2: MNHNY and SVGAGI (reference sequence). Deletions cut 6 bases from V and 4 bases from J, with 12 bases between. The CDR3 totals 14 residues. Here the CDR3 reads CASSPGQTTGELFF. The DNA for the CDR3 is TGTGCCAGCAGCCCCGGACAGACCACCGGGGAGCTGTTTTTT.

The CDR3 nucleotides are TGTGCCAGCACCTCGCGCGCGGAGACAGGGGTCTCCTACAATGAGCAGTTCTTC. Translation gives CASTSRAETGVSYNEQFF. The chain is built from TRBV7-9 and TRBJ2-1; 8 bases align to TRBD1. CDR1 SEHNR and CDR2 FQNEAQ come from the germline V gene (reference sequence). The J segment lost 0 bases and the V segment lost 7 bases, leaving 14 bases of the junction unmatched. The CDR3 loop spans 18 amino acids.

The chain carries TRBV10-3 and TRBJ2-5; D is tentatively TRBD1 or TRBD2 (6 bases each). The germline V gene has CDR1 ENHRY and CDR2 SYGVKD. Between the trimmed V and J ends, which lost 4 bases and 4 bases, there was a span of 16 bases. This CDR3 is 15 amino acids long. CDR3 in amino acids: CAISGGQGGRETQYF. The CDR3 DNA reads as TGTGCCATCAGTGGGGGACAAGGGGGGAGAGAGACCCAGTACTTC.

This sequence joins TRBV28 and TRBJ1-2, with D hard to call. Deletions cut 3 bases from V and 7 bases from J, with 15 bases between. This CDR3 comprises 14 residues. Germline V gene lookup returns CDR1 MDHEN and CDR2 SYDVKM. The CDR3 region has the DNA TGTGCCAGCAGTTTGCGGGGAGACGGAGCTGGCTACACCTTC. Translation gives CASSLRGDGAGYTF.

The chain combines TRBV15 with TRBJ2-5; D may correspond to TRBD1 or TRBD2 (5 bases each). Trimming took 5 bases from V and 1 from J, leaving 14 bases between them. This CDR3 comprises 15 residues. Germline assignment: CDR1 LNHNV and CDR2 YYDKDF (reference sequence). This CDR3 reads CATSAYRGTQETQYF. The DNA of the CDR3 is TGTGCCACCAGCGCCTACAGAGGGACCCAAGAGACCCAGTACTTC.

This chain joins TRBV5-6 and TRBJ1-3, with a tentative D call TRBD1 (5 bases). V was shortened by 2 bases and J by 5 bases, with 20 bases between the two germline ends. This CDR3 spans 17 amino acids. Germline CDR1 is SGHDT and CDR2 is YYEEEE. The CDR3 sequence is CASSFALQRGFRNTIYF. DNA of the CDR3: TGTGCCAGCAGCTTTGCCCTCCAAAGGGGATTTCGAAACACCATATATTTT.

V gene TRBV2 combines with J gene TRBJ2-1, with TRBD2 matching 7 bases. The germline V gene has CDR1 SNHLY and CDR2 FYNNEI. The CDR3 runs 15 residues. J gave up 3 bases and V 4 bases, and 6 bases lay outside the gene matches. The CDR3 DNA reads as TGTGCCAGCAGTGGGAGAAGCGGGGTCTACAATGAGCAGTTCTTC. Translated, it gives CASSGRSGVYNEQFF.

The chain uses TRBV5-5 and TRBJ2-3, with D uncertain. Trimming shortened V by 0 bases and J by 0 bases, and 8 bases separated the two germline ends. The CDR3 loop spans 15 amino acids. The V gene's germline CDR1 is SGHKS and CDR2 YYEKEE (reference sequence). The CDR3 DNA sequence: TGTGCCAGCAGCTTGGTTAAAGGGAGCACAGATACGCAGTATTTT. Its translation: CASSLVKGSTDTQYF. Based on the CDR3 plus reference TRBV5-5 and TRBJ2-3, the full variable domain is DAGVTQSPTHLIKTRGQQVTLRCSPISGHKSVSWYQQVLGQGPQFIFQYYEKEERGRGNFPDRFSARQFPNYSSELNVNALLLGDSALYLCASSLVKGSTDTQYFGPGTRLTVL.

This chain connects TRBV28 to TRBJ2-3, with a weak D call TRBD1 (6 bases). V lost 2 bases to trimming and J lost 5 bases, with 14 bases between them. The CDR3 consists of 15 residues. The germline V gene has CDR1 MDHEN and CDR2 SYDVKM. This CDR3 is CASSLVRGLGDTQYF. DNA for the CDR3: TGTGCCAGCAGTTTAGTCAGGGGCTTAGGAGATACGCAGTATTTT. Full variable domain (remainder filled in from reference TRBV28 and TRBJ2-3): DVKVTQSSRYLVKRTGEKVFLECVQDMDHENMFWYRQDPGLGLRLIYFSYDVKMKEKGDIPEGYSVSREKKERFSLILESASTNQTSMYLCASSLVRGLGDTQYFGPGTRLTVL.

The genes are TRBV10-3 and TRBJ2-1; D is perhaps TRBD1 (5 bases). The CDR3 length is 16 residues. Germline assignment: CDR1 ENHRY and CDR2 SYGVKD. The V end was cut by 0 bases, the J end by 4 bases, with 13 bases between. CDR3 nucleotide sequence: TGTGCCATCAGTGAGTCGGGGCAGGAACTTTACAATGAGCAGTTCTTC. Residues: CAISESGQELYNEQFF.

The chain is built from TRBV29-1 and TRBJ2-7, with D tentatively TRBD1 or TRBD2 (6 bases each). The CDR3 runs 11 residues. Germline V CDR1 and CDR2: SQVTM, ANQGSEA. Here the CDR3 reads CAGTHAYEQYF. The DNA of the CDR3 is TGCGCGGGGACACACGCCTACGAGCAGTACTTC.

A remark on this clone: The same CDR3 arises from other DNA sequences in this sample as well. V and J are TRBV27 and TRBJ2-1; 12 bases align to TRBD2. In germline, CDR1 is MNHEY, CDR2 SMNVEV (reference sequence). This CDR3 is 15 amino acids long. V trimming: 5 bases; J trimming: 5 bases; junction bases outside the gene matches: 4. The CDR3: CASSLAGGLHNEQFF. CDR3 nucleotides: TGTGCCAGCAGTCTAGCGGGAGGGCTCCACAATGAGCAGTTCTTC.

A few counts support this clone. The chain joins TRBV29-1 to TRBJ1-1, with 7 bases that match TRBD1. CDR1 SQVTM and CDR2 ANQGSEA come from the germline V gene. The CDR3 runs to 13 residues. Trimming at V came to 7 bases and at J to 0 bases, leaving 5 bases not matched to a gene. The CDR3 coding sequence is TGCAGCGCACTGGACAGGATGAACACTGAAGCTTTCTTT. Translated, it gives CSALDRMNTEAFF. Combining the CDR3 with reference TRBV29-1 and TRBJ1-1 gives the whole variable domain SAVISQKPSRDICQRGTSLTIQCQVDSQVTMMFWYRQQPGQSLTLIATANQGSEATYESGFVIDKFPISRPNLTFSTLTVSNMSPEDSSIYLCSALDRMNTEAFFGQGTRLTVV.

The V gene is TRBV5-1, the J gene TRBJ2-7; a weak D match, TRBD2 (6 bases). V was trimmed by 5 bases and J by 4 bases, leaving 13 bases between them. Germline V gene sequence: CDR1 SGHRS, CDR2 YFSETQ. This CDR3 is built from 13 residues. In DNA form, the CDR3 reads TGCGCCAGCAGACCCGGGACTGAGTACGAGCAGTACTTC. Its protein product is CASRPGTEYEQYF.

On this clone itself: The sample contains more than one DNA sequence encoding this CDR3. J is TRBJ1-2 and V is TRBV27; tentatively, D is TRBD1 (5 bases). The CDR3 consists of 12 residues. Germline V gene data show CDR1 as MNHEY and CDR2 as SMNVEV (reference sequence). Between the trimmed V and J ends, which lost 5 bases and 2 bases, there was a span of 6 bases. The CDR3 loop reads CASSGGNYGYTF. CDR3 sequence (DNA): TGTGCCAGCAGTGGGGGAAACTATGGCTACACCTTC.

This chain joins TRBV5-6 and TRBJ2-4, with a weak D call TRBD2 (6 bases). V was clipped by 1 base and J by 5 bases, with 13 bases between them. This CDR3 spans 15 amino acids. The germline V gene encodes CDR1 SGHDT and CDR2 YYEEEE. CDR3 protein: CASSLLRTNQNIQYF. DNA of the CDR3: TGTGCCAGCAGCTTGCTTCGGACTAATCAAAACATTCAGTACTTC.